This T cell receptor beta chain was sequenced for a study of shared clonotypes between healthy human individuals. Study results and caveats: Limited genetic and exposure-history diversity came from having few donors. Some naive CD4 clonotypes, roughly 4.8%, turned up in common across a handful of donors.

V lost 8 bases and J lost 7, with 23 bases in between. The V gene's germline CDR1 is SGHTA and CDR2 FQGTGA. There are 16 residues in the CDR3. Clones were sequenced by immunoSEQ multiplex PCR, and TCRdb holds only the in-frame ones, with some missing. The sample holds 2 million to 3 million clones, approximately 94% seen once. To note about this clone: What it recognizes is unknown.

The V gene is TRBV7-3, the J gene TRBJ2-2, with a possible D match to TRBD2 (6 bases). This TCR came from a man between 18 and 35 years old in good health. Some clones in this sample may be carry-over from other donors' samples. Sequenced sample: naive CD4+ T cells from PBMCs. As for subset: CD45RA+ positively selected. CDR3 region: CASRERSSAGSGELFF. The CDR3 coding sequence is TGTGCCAGCCGGGAGAGAAGTTCGGCGGGGAGCGGGGAGCTGTTTTTT.